The 10 T cell receptor beta chains below all came from one sample that was sequenced in a study of blood T cell repertoires in COVID-19. TCRdb keeps only in-frame clones here, not all; method: immunoSEQ multiplex PCR. The data show about 150,000 clones, with under 85% seen just once and 0.6% to 0.65% held by the top ten. The sample was peripheral blood. Source of these receptors: a man between 60 and 75 years old with COVID-19, enrolled during active disease.

As to this clone: Its ends do not fully match the called genes, so a read error is possible. This chain links TRBV7-7 with TRBJ1-1, with TRBD1 as a possible D gene (5 bases). The CDR3 is 19 residues long. Germline lookup yields CDR1 SSHAT and CDR2 FNYEAQ (reference sequence). The CDR3 loop is CASSAVQGPRRTMNTEAFF. The CDR3 nucleotides read TGTGCTAGCAGCGCCGTCCAGGGTCCTCGGCGGACCATGAACACTGAAGCTTTCTTT.

This clone was seen more than once but under ten times. The chain is built from TRBV30 and TRBJ2-1; 7 positions agree with TRBD1. V was clipped by 7 bases and J by 4 bases; unmatched bases: 10. This CDR3 has 14 amino acids. Looked up from germline, CDR1 is GTSNPN and CDR2 is SVGIG (reference sequence). The DNA for the CDR3 is TGTGCCTTGCAAAGGGGGCAACGTTACAATGAGCAGTTCTTC. Its translation: CALQRGQRYNEQFF.

The rearrangement links TRBV28 to TRBJ2-3; 10 bases are shared with TRBD2. Germline-derived CDR1 and CDR2 are MDHEN and SYDVKM. V lost 3 bases and J lost 3; bases outside the gene matches: 3. The CDR3 is 15 residues long. For the CDR3, the DNA is TGTGCCAGCAGTTTTAGCGGGGGGTGGACAGATACGCAGTATTTT. This translates into CASSFSGGWTDTQYF. The full variable domain, with the rest looked up from reference TRBV28 and TRBJ2-3, is DVKVTQSSRYLVKRTGEKVFLECVQDMDHENMFWYRQDPGLGLRLIYFSYDVKMKEKGDIPEGYSVSREKKERFSLILESASTNQTSMYLCASSFSGGWTDTQYFGPGTRLTVL.

Here the CDR3 reads CASSLGAGTQYF. The CDR3 nucleotides are TGTGCCAGCAGCTTAGGGGCTGGAACGCAGTATTTT. The genes are TRBV7-9 and TRBJ2-3; D is ambiguous. CDR3 length: 12 residues. Germline CDR1 SEHNR, CDR2 FQNEAQ (reference sequence). With 1 base removed from V and 9 bases from J, the gap between germline ends came to 8 bases.

This clone was observed at least ten times. V usage is TRBV5-1 and J usage is TRBJ2-7, with D possibly matching TRBD2 (6 bases). The germline gives CDR1 SGHRS, CDR2 YFSETQ. The CDR3 has 16 residues. V was cut by 4 bases and J by 0 bases, with 17 bases left in between. The CDR3 is CASSTRDFLNSYEQYF. The CDR3 DNA sequence: TGCGCCAGCAGCACCCGGGACTTCTTAAACTCCTACGAGCAGTACTTC.

The chain links TRBV7-2 to TRBJ2-1; 8 bases line up with TRBD2. The CDR3 loop spans 17 amino acids. Germline loops: CDR1 SGHTA, CDR2 FQGNSA. Losses at the gene ends were 5 bases for V and 3 bases for J; bases not matched to a gene: 12. CDR3 sequence (DNA): TGTGCCAGCAGCCCCCGGACCGGGGGGGGAGGCTACAATGAGCAGTTCTTC. As protein: CASSPRTGGGGYNEQFF.

The sample holds one count of this clone. This chain joins TRBV6-5 and TRBJ1-1; D is ambiguous. The V end was cut by 6 bases, the J end by 11 bases, with 19 bases between. The V gene's germline CDR1 is MNHEY and CDR2 SVGAGI. The CDR3 consists of 13 residues. CDR3 sequence: CASSMDSPSAAFF. CDR3 sequence (DNA): TGTGCCAGCAGCATGGACTCTCCTTCGGCGGCTTTCTTT.

V is TRBV28 and J is TRBJ2-5; D is unresolved. Germline CDR1 reads MDHEN; CDR2 reads SYDVKM. This CDR3 has 14 amino acids. V was cut by 7 bases and J by 2 bases, with 14 bases left in between. The CDR3 nucleotides read TGTGCCAGCAAACGCCCGGGTGCACAAGAGACCCAGTACTTC. It specifies CASKRPGAQETQYF.

This chain connects TRBV6-1 to TRBJ1-2; D is perhaps TRBD1 (5 bases). The CDR3 has 14 residues. Germline V lookup: CDR1 MNHNS, CDR2 SASEGT. Trimming took off 0 bases at V and 7 bases at J, with 12 bases between the two ends. The CDR3 nucleotides read TGTGCCAGCAGTGAAGCGACCCAAGGGGTTGGCTACACCTTC. This translates into CASSEATQGVGYTF.

The chain links TRBV19 to TRBJ1-6, with 8 nucleotides matching TRBD1. The germline CDR1 and CDR2 sequences are LNHDA and SQIVND (reference sequence). This CDR3 comprises 13 residues. With 11 bases clipped from V and 6 bases from J, the junction kept 6 bases outside the gene matches. Here the CDR3 reads CAGRTGTNSPLHF. The CDR3, as DNA: TGTGCCGGGCGGACAGGGACTAATTCACCCCTCCACTTT.